The rows below give T cell receptor beta chains drawn from one sample of a study of T-cell memory formation after mild COVID-19. Using its own MiXCR run on the 5' RACE reads, TCRdb lists one record per CDR3 protein. The table includes 180,000 or so distinct CDR3 sequences, about 9.9% detected once. Sequenced input: PBMCs or a T cell subset sorted from them (not recorded which). The origin of the receptors is a man aged 18 to 29 who had mild COVID-19 (a few samples of this study predate the infection). Cell type and time point are not known. Each CDR3 is given with its conserved first and last residue. The D gene is left open where the match is weak. Where a row states a size, it is once, few, many or the class of an expanded clone; other rows omit it.

J gene | V gene | D gene | clone size | CDR3 protein | CDR3 DNA
TRBJ2-3 | TRBV7-2 | . | many | CASSLVVLSDTQYF | TGTGCCAGCAGCTTAGTCGTCCTCTCGGATACGCAGTATTTT
TRBJ2-6 | TRBV25-1 | TRBD2 | few | CASSSGGAGANVLTF | TGTGCCAGCAGTAGCGGGGGGGCTGGGGCCAACGTCCTGACTTTC
TRBJ1-1 | TRBV7-2 | . | few | CASSPTVFPEAFF | TGTGCCAGCAGCCCGACAGTTTTCCCTGAAGCTTTCTTT
TRBJ2-7 | TRBV6-5 | TRBD2 | . | CATTNHGGSYEQYF | TGTGCCACAACTAACCACGGGGGGAGCTACGAGCAGTACTTC
TRBJ2-1 | TRBV29-1 | TRBD2 | . | CCGGSSYNEQFF | TGCTGCGGGGGGAGCTCCTACAATGAGCAGTTCTTC
TRBJ2-1 | TRBV7-9 | . | many | CASSWASASSYNEQFF | TGTGCCAGCAGCTGGGCGTCGGCTAGCTCCTACAATGAGCAGTTCTTC
TRBJ1-5 | TRBV20-1 | . | . | CSARSLTGNQPQHF | TGCAGTGCTAGATCTCTGACAGGCAATCAGCCCCAGCATTTT
TRBJ2-2 | TRBV5-1 | . | few | CASSLVAERTGELFF | TGCGCCAGCAGCTTGGTGGCAGAACGCACCGGGGAGCTGTTTTTT
TRBJ2-4 | TRBV4-3 | . | . | CASSQDGDEGTFIQYF | TGCGCCAGCAGCCAAGATGGGGACGAGGGGACCTTCATTCAGTACTTC
TRBJ2-1 | TRBV3-1 | TRBD2 | . | CASSQNGASGVNEQFF | TGTGCCAGCAGCCAAAATGGGGCTAGCGGGGTCAATGAGCAGTTCTTC
TRBJ1-4 | TRBV5-1 | . | few | CASSLLSLNEKLFF | TGCGCCAGCAGCTTGCTCAGCTTGAATGAAAAACTGTTTTTT
TRBJ2-2 | TRBV19 | . | . | CASSPMAGELFF | TGTGCCAGTAGCCCTATGGCCGGGGAGCTGTTTTTT
TRBJ2-3 | TRBV7-2 | . | few | CASSLLPADTQYF | TGTGCCAGCAGCTTGCTCCCAGCGGATACGCAGTATTTT
TRBJ2-5 | TRBV5-1 | TRBD2 | . | CASSLDLPASGGEETQYF | TGCGCCAGCAGCTTGGACCTTCCGGCTAGCGGGGGGGAAGAGACCCAGTACTTC
TRBJ2-5 | TRBV6-5 | . | . | CASGSGVVGTQYF | TGTGCCAGCGGTTCGGGGGTGGTAGGGACCCAGTACTTC
TRBJ2-7 | TRBV6-5 | TRBD1 | . | CASSYSETGEEQYF | TGTGCCAGCAGTTACTCGGAAACAGGGGAAGAGCAGTACTTC
TRBJ1-2 | TRBV20-1 | TRBD1 | many | CSAPGQGAFGYTF | TGCAGTGCCCCGGGACAGGGGGCATTTGGCTACACCTTC
TRBJ2-3 | TRBV7-8 | TRBD2 | many | CASRSDGGTSTDTQYF | TGTGCCAGCAGATCCGACGGGGGGACTAGCACAGATACGCAGTATTTT
TRBJ2-5 | TRBV7-6 | . | many | CASSLGPDQETQYF | TGTGCCAGCAGCTTAGGCCCAGACCAAGAGACCCAGTACTTC
TRBJ2-1 | TRBV5-5 | . | . | CASSAGTVFNEQFF | TGTGCCAGCAGCGCCGGGACGGTGTTCAATGAGCAGTTCTTC
TRBJ2-3 | TRBV5-1 | . | few | CASSLVGPTSPDTQYF | TGCGCCAGCAGCTTGGTCGGCCCGACGTCCCCAGATACGCAGTATTTT
TRBJ1-5 | TRBV3-1 | TRBD1 | many | CASSQDRGHQPQHF | TGTGCCAGCAGCCAAGACAGGGGGCATCAGCCCCAGCATTTT
TRBJ2-5 | TRBV15 | . | many | CATSRGGRGDETQYF | TGTGCCACCAGCAGAGGAGGCAGGGGGGACGAGACCCAGTACTTC
TRBJ2-5 | TRBV9 | . | . | CASLLESQYF | TGTGCCAGCTTGCTAGAGTCCCAGTACTTC
TRBJ1-5 | TRBV18 | . | few | CASSRQLSGQPQHF | TGTGCCAGCTCACGACAGCTCTCGGGTCAGCCCCAGCATTTT
TRBJ2-3 | TRBV5-1 | . | . | CASSLQAPVTDTQYF | TGCGCCAGCAGTTTGCAGGCTCCTGTCACAGATACGCAGTATTTT